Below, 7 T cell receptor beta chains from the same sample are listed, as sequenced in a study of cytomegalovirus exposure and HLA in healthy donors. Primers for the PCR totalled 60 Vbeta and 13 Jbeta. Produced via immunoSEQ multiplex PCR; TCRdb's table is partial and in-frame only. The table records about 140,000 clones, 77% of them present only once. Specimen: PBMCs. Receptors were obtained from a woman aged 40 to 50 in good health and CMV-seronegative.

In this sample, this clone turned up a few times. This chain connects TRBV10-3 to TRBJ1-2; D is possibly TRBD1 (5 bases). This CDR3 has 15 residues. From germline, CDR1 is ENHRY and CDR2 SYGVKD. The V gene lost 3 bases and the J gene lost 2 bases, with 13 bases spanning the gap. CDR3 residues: CAISEYKTENYGYTF. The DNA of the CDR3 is TGTGCCATCAGTGAATATAAGACAGAAAACTATGGCTACACCTTC.

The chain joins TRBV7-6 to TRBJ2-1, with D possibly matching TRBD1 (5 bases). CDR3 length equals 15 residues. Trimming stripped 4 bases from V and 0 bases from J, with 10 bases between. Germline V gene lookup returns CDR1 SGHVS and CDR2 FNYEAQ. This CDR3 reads CASSSQDSSYNEQFF. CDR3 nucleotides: TGTGCCAGCAGCTCACAGGATAGCTCCTACAATGAGCAGTTCTTC.

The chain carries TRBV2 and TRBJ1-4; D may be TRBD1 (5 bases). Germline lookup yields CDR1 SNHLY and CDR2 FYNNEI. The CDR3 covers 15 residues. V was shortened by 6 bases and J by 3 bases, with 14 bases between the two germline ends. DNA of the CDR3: TGTGCCAGCAGACCCTTCAGGGTGTCTAATGAAAAACTGTTTTTT. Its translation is CASRPFRVSNEKLFF. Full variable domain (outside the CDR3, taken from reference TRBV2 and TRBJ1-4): EPEVTQTPSHQVTQMGQEVILRCVPISNHLYFYWYRQILGQKVEFLVSFYNNEISEKSEIFDDQFSVERPDGSNFTLKIRSTKLEDSAMYFCASRPFRVSNEKLFFGSGTQLSVL.

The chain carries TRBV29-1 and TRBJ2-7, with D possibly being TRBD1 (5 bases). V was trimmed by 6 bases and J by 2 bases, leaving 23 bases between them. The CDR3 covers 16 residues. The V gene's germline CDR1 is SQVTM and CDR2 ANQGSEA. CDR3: CSVRGNRRGGTYEQYF. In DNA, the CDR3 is TGCAGCGTAAGGGGAAACAGGCGCGGCGGCACCTACGAGCAGTACTTC.

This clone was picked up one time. Here the CDR3 reads CASSQPGFQETQYF. The DNA of the CDR3 is TGCGCCAGCAGCCAGCCGGGGTTCCAAGAGACCCAGTACTTC. The rearrangement uses TRBV4-1 and TRBJ2-5, with D maybe TRBD2 (5 bases). Germline CDR1 MGHRA, CDR2 YSYEKL. The CDR3 spans 14 residues. The ends were cut back, 3 bases at V and 1 base at J, with 9 bases in the middle.

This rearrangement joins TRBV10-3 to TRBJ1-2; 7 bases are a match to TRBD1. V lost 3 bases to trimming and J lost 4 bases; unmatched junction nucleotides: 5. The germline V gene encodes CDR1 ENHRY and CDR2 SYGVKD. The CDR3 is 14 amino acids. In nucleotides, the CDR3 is TGTGCCATCAGTGAACCCGGGACAGCCTATGGCTACACCTTC. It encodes CAISEPGTAYGYTF.

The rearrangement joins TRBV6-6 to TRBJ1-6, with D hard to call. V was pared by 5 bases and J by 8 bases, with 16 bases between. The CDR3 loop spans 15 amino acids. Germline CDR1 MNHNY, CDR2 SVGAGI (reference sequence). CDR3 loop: CASSKQDPDYSPLHF. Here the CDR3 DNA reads TGTGCCAGCAGTAAACAAGATCCGGACTATTCACCCCTCCACTTT.